The 21 T cell receptor beta chains presented below share a single source sample, sequenced in a study of T cell responses to AZD1222 COVID-19 vaccine. Profiling relied on immunoSEQ multiplex PCR, and the TCRdb table lists in-frame clones only, not all of them. The sample consists of 100,000 to 120,000 clones, about 87% of them appearing once. The sequenced sample was peripheral blood, obtained 28 days after the second AZD1222 dose. The receptor set was obtained from an adult who received the AZD1222 COVID-19 vaccine.

The count of this clone is one. This CDR3 is CASSPPRTGEAFF. In nucleotides, the CDR3 is TGTGCCAGCTCACCCCCGCGGACAGGGGAAGCTTTCTTT. This chain links TRBV18 with TRBJ1-1, with TRBD1 matching over 8 bases. In germline, CDR1 is KGHSH, CDR2 LQKENI. The CDR3 is 13 residues long. V lost 3 bases, J lost 8 bases, and 5 bases stayed unmatched.

The rearrangement joins TRBV12-3 or TRBV12-4 to TRBJ2-7; D is undetermined. V was cut by 9 bases and J by 3 bases, with 15 bases left in between. The length of the CDR3 is 13 residues. The DNA of the CDR3 is TGTGCCAGTACCGAGCCCCCGTACTACGAGCAGTACTTC. It yields the protein CASTEPPYYEQYF.

The chain uses TRBV5-1 and TRBJ2-3; 9 bases agree with TRBD2. The CDR3 is made up of 17 amino acids. Germline CDR1 is SGHRS and CDR2 is YFSETQ. V shed 0 bases, J shed 5 bases, and the junction held 10 bases outside the gene matches. In DNA form, the CDR3 reads TGCGCCAGCAGCTTGGTCCTAGCGGGGCCCGGTGGAGATACGCAGTATTTT. Its protein product is CASSLVLAGPGGDTQYF.

The chain links TRBV6-5 to TRBJ1-4; D unresolved. Trimming cost V 5 bases and J 0 bases, with 10 bases left between them. This CDR3 is 15 amino acids long. The germline V gene has CDR1 MNHEY and CDR2 SVGAGI. CDR3 coding DNA: TGTGCCAGCAGTCGGGCAGGTGCAACTAATGAAAAACTGTTTTTT. Amino acids: CASSRAGATNEKLFF.

The chain uses TRBV6-4 and TRBJ1-5, with TRBD1 identical over 8 bases. The V and J ends lost 7 bases and 0 bases, in that order; junction bases with no gene match: 17. The CDR3 is 19 residues long. Germline CDR1 and CDR2: MRHNA and SNTAGT. CDR3 region: CASTFYSGQASYSNQPQHF. The CDR3 DNA reads TGTGCCAGCACATTTTACTCGGGACAGGCGAGTTATAGCAATCAGCCCCAGCATTTT.

J is TRBJ1-4 and V is TRBV4-2; 9 nucleotides match TRBD1. The J segment lost 8 bases and the V segment lost 0 bases, leaving 4 bases of the junction unmatched. This CDR3 has 15 amino acids. Germline CDR1 LGHNA, CDR2 YNFKEQ. Written as DNA, the CDR3 is TGTGCCAGCAGCCAAGAAAACAGGGGGCTCGAAAAACTGTTTTTT. This gives the protein CASSQENRGLEKLFF.

J is TRBJ2-3 and V is TRBV6-6, with D possibly matching TRBD1 (6 bases). Germline V gene data show CDR1 as MNHNY and CDR2 as SVGAGI (reference sequence). Trimming took 5 bases from V and 0 from J, leaving 21 bases between them. The CDR3 spans 18 residues. CDR3 in amino acids: CASSHTGTLERSTDTQYF. Written as DNA, the CDR3 is TGTGCCAGCAGTCACACCGGGACACTAGAGAGAAGCACAGATACGCAGTATTTT.

The chain has TRBV18 and TRBJ1-1; the D is unclear. Germline values: CDR1 KGHSH, CDR2 LQKENI. The CDR3 loop spans 12 amino acids. Deletions cut 5 bases from V and 4 bases from J, with 8 bases between. CDR3 protein: CASSLISTEAFF. The DNA for the CDR3 is TGTGCCAGCTCATTAATCAGCACTGAAGCTTTCTTT.

This clone appeared once. The chain carries TRBV24-1 and TRBJ2-7; TRBD1 matches 7 bases. The CDR3 has 14 amino acids. V lost 1 base and J lost 5; bases outside the gene matches: 4. CDR1 is KGHDR and CDR2 is SFDVKD in the germline V gene. CDR3 sequence reads: CATSDLRQGDEQYF. The DNA for the CDR3 is TGTGCCACCAGTGATTTACGGCAGGGGGACGAGCAGTACTTC.

The chain recombines TRBV5-1 with TRBJ2-3, with 9 bases that match TRBD1. Germline trimming cut 0 bases from V and 1 base from J; bases unmatched to any gene: 0. The CDR3 loop spans 15 amino acids. The germline CDR1 and CDR2 sequences are SGHRS and YFSETQ. The CDR3 DNA follows: TGCGCCAGCAGCTTGGGACAGGGGGGCACAGATACGCAGTATTTT. Encoded protein: CASSLGQGGTDTQYF.

As for this clone: Additional DNA sequences in this sample encode the identical CDR3. The chain combines TRBV7-9 with TRBJ1-6; D remains ambiguous. CDR3 length: 13 amino acids. With 3 bases removed from V and 7 bases from J, the gap between germline ends came to 7 bases. In germline, CDR1 is SEHNR, CDR2 FQNEAQ (reference sequence). The CDR3 nucleotides are TGTGCCAGCAGCTTGGACCTGAATTCACCCCTCCACTTT. Amino acids: CASSLDLNSPLHF.

The J gene is TRBJ2-2, the V gene TRBV5-1; 11 bases map to TRBD1. Trimming cost V 3 bases and J 3 bases; bases outside gene matches: 4. This CDR3 spans 16 amino acids. Per the germline V gene, CDR1 is SGHRS and CDR2 is YFSETQ. The CDR3 DNA follows: TGCGCCAGCAGCTGGACAGGGGGCAGGGACACCGGGGAGCTGTTTTTT. As protein: CASSWTGGRDTGELFF.

The V call is TRBV13, the J call TRBJ2-3; D unclear. V was pared by 5 bases and J by 2 bases, with 11 bases between. The V gene's germline CDR1 is PRHDT and CDR2 FYEKMQ (reference sequence). The CDR3 runs to 14 residues. The CDR3 region has the DNA TGTGCCAGCAGCCTAAGACGTCCCACAGATACGCAGTATTTT. Its translation: CASSLRRPTDTQYF.

CDR3 protein: CASRQISGNTIYF. The CDR3 DNA reads TGTGCCAGTAGACAGATATCTGGAAACACCATATATTTT. J is TRBJ1-3 and V is TRBV19; no clear D gene. CDR1 is LNHDA, CDR2 SQIVND, per germline (reference sequence). Trimming left V 6 bases short and J 1 base short, with 7 bases between. The CDR3 runs to 13 residues.

V usage is TRBV12-3 or TRBV12-4 and J usage is TRBJ1-2; 8 nucleotides line up with TRBD1. The CDR3 contains 11 residues. J gave up 13 bases and V 6 bases, and 7 bases lay outside the gene matches. The CDR3 region is CASSRGQGRTF. The CDR3 coding sequence is TGTGCCAGCAGCCGAGGACAGGGACGCACCTTC.

The chain uses TRBV7-9 and TRBJ2-7; D call uncertain. V was shortened by 0 bases and J by 5 bases, with 5 bases between the two germline ends. The CDR3 totals 12 residues. Germline CDR1 reads SEHNR; CDR2 reads FQNEAQ (reference sequence). This CDR3 is CASSLAPNEQYF. The CDR3 nucleotides are TGTGCCAGCAGCTTAGCTCCCAACGAGCAGTACTTC. Variable domain in full (rest from reference TRBV7-9 and TRBJ2-7): DTGVSQNPRHKITKRGQNVTFRCDPISEHNRLYWYRQTLGQGPEFLTYFQNEAQLEKSRLLSDRFSAERPKGSFSTLEIQRTEQGDSAMYLCASSLAPNEQYFGPGTRLTVT.

V gene TRBV27 combines with J gene TRBJ1-4, with D maybe TRBD1 (5 bases). CDR1 MNHEY and CDR2 SMNVEV come from the germline V gene (reference sequence). With 3 bases removed from V and 8 bases from J, the gap between germline ends came to 13 bases. The CDR3 totals 14 residues. The CDR3 here is CASSLRGAGEKLFF. CDR3 bases: TGTGCCAGCAGTTTGCGAGGGGCCGGGGAAAAACTGTTTTTT. Drawing the rest from reference TRBV27 and TRBJ1-4, the complete variable domain is EAQVTQNPRYLITVTGKKLTVTCSQNMNHEYMSWYRQDPGLGLRQIYYSMNVEVTDKGDVPEGYKVSRKEKRNFPLILESPSPNQTSLYFCASSLRGAGEKLFFGSGTQLSVL.

The CDR3 spells CASSPRTDPFSGNTIYF. CDR3 coding DNA: TGTGCCAGCTCACCTCGGACGGATCCCTTCTCTGGAAACACCATATATTTT. J is TRBJ1-3 and V is TRBV18, with unresolved D. The V end lost 3 bases, the J end lost 0 bases, and 15 bases lay between the germline ends. Germline CDR1 KGHSH, CDR2 LQKENI. There are 17 residues in the CDR3.

In this sample, this clone turned up once. The chain is built from TRBV3-1 (or the pseudogene TRBV3-2) and TRBJ1-1; a weak D match, TRBD1 (6 bases). Germline-derived CDR1 and CDR2 are LGHDT and YNNKEL (reference sequence). V was clipped by 0 bases and J by 4 bases, with 12 bases between them. The CDR3 consists of 15 residues. CDR3 amino acids: CASSQEGGSSTEAFF. CDR3 DNA sequence: TGTGCCAGCAGCCAAGAAGGGGGATCTAGCACTGAAGCTTTCTTT.

The genes are TRBV7-9 and TRBJ1-2; D gene unclear. Trimming left V 2 bases short and J 3 bases short, with 13 bases between. CDR3 size: 15 residues. Germline V gene data show CDR1 as SEHNR and CDR2 as FQNEAQ (reference sequence). CDR3 in DNA: TGTGCCAGCAGCTTAAGTCAGGTGGCCTACTATGGCTACACCTTC. It translates to CASSLSQVAYYGYTF.

This clone was picked up one time. The V and J genes are TRBV3-1 (or the pseudogene TRBV3-2) and TRBJ2-1, with D maybe TRBD1 (5 bases). V was shortened by 7 bases and J by 9 bases, with 16 bases between the two germline ends. The CDR3 runs 13 residues. Germline V gene data show CDR1 as LGHDT and CDR2 as YNNKEL (reference sequence). Here the CDR3 reads CASTQGSLGEQFF. CDR3 nucleotides: TGTGCCAGCACCCAGGGTAGCTTGGGTGAGCAGTTCTTC.